Described below is a single T cell receptor beta chain sequence and its context. Its cognate antigen is unknown. Deep was the level at which the assay was run. The table came from immunoSEQ multiplex PCR; TCRdb's copy has only in-frame clones and leaves some out. The sample includes about 1.1 million clones, 78% of them seen just once. CDR3 size: 14 residues. The V gene's germline CDR1 is SGHRS and CDR2 YFSETQ. Germline trimming cut 4 bases from V and 8 bases from J; bases unmatched to any gene: 9. These data are taken from a study of shared clonotypes between healthy human individuals. Study conclusions and caveats: Naive subsets usually exceeded memory subsets in estimated richness. Roughly 5% of naive CD4 clonotypes were shared across several donors.

Sequencing used memory CD4+ T cells from PBMCs. Noted subset: CD45RA-negative fraction. The rearrangement joins TRBV5-1 to TRBJ1-2, with TRBD1 matching 9 bases. The sequence was collected from a young man in good health. Some clones in this sample may be carry-over from other donors' samples. CDR3 sequence: CASSGGDRAGGYTF. CDR3 bases: TGCGCCAGCAGCGGCGGGGACAGGGCGGGCGGCTACACCTTC.